This passage covers 2 T cell receptor beta chains from one sample sequenced in a study of blood T cell repertoires in COVID-19. TCRdb's table, derived via immunoSEQ multiplex PCR, lists solely in-frame clones and lacks some. Of about 74,000 clones in the sample, 84% were seen once. Sequencing input: peripheral blood. The receptors were gathered from a man between 70 and 80 years old with acute or convalescent COVID-19.

This chain connects TRBV5-4 to TRBJ1-4, with 7 bases matching TRBD1. J gave up 4 bases and V 6 bases, and 9 bases lay outside the gene matches. Germline assignment: CDR1 SGHNT and CDR2 YYREEE (reference sequence). This CDR3 spans 15 amino acids. As DNA, the CDR3 is TGTGCCAGCACCTACCAGACAGGGAATAATGAAAAACTGTTTTTT. This sequence encodes CASTYQTGNNEKLFF.

J is TRBJ1-2 and V is TRBV4-3; the D gene is possibly TRBD1 (5 bases). Germline assignment: CDR1 LGHNA and CDR2 YSLEER. The CDR3 has 17 residues. The ends were cut back, 4 bases at V and 5 bases at J, with 23 bases in the middle. The CDR3 here is CASSPAPVVTEIYGYTF. The CDR3 region has the DNA TGCGCCAGCAGCCCGGCGCCCGTCGTGACAGAAATATATGGCTACACCTTC.